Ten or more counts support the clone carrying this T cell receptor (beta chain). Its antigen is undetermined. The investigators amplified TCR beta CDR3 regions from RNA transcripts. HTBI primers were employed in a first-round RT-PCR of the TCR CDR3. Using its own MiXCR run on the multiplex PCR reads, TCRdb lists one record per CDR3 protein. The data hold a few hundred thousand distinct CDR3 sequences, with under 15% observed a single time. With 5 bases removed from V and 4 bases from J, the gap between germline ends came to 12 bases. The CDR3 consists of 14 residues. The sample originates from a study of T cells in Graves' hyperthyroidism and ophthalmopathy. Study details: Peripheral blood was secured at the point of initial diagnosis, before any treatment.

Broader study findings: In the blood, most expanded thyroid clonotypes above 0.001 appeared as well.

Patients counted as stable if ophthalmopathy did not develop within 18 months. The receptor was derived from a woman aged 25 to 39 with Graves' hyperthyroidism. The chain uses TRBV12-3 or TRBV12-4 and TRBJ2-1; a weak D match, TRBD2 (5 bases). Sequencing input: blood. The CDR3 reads CASSPGLTYNEQFF. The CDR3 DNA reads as TGTGCCAGCAGTCCAGGACTGACTTACAATGAGCAGTTCTTC.